Below, 26 T cell receptor beta chains from the same sample are listed, as sequenced in a study of blood T cells in healthy people across ages. A J-beta primer mix and a sample-barcoded 5' primer were used in a second PCR of roughly 7 to 12 cycles. TCRdb re-analysed the 5' RACE reads in MiXCR, keeping a single row per CDR3 protein. The data contain over a million distinct CDR3 sequences, under 55% of them singletons. Sequences were obtained from blood. Receptors were obtained from a woman aged 18-29 years in good health.

The chain joins TRBV5-1 to TRBJ2-3; no clear D gene. The CDR3 runs to 14 residues. V lost 4 bases and J 4 bases, leaving 13 bases between the germline ends. CDR1 and CDR2 from the germline V gene are SGHRS and YFSETQ. The CDR3 sequence: CASSGLGQADTQYF. CDR3 coding DNA: TGCGCCAGCAGCGGGTTGGGCCAGGCAGATACGCAGTATTTT. The variable domain in full, completed from reference TRBV5-1 and TRBJ2-3, reads KAGVTQTPRYLIKTRGQQVTLSCSPISGHRSVSWYQQTPGQGLQFLFEYFSETQRNKGNFPGRFSGRQFSNSRSEMNVSTLELGDSALYLCASSGLGQADTQYFGPGTRLTVL.

The gene calls are TRBV7-2 and TRBJ2-7; the D is unclear. This CDR3 region has 13 residues. The germline gives CDR1 SGHTA, CDR2 FQGNSA. The V gene lost 5 bases and the J gene lost 6 bases, with 14 bases spanning the gap. CDR3 sequence: CASSVSMVAEQYF. For the CDR3, the DNA is TGTGCCAGCAGCGTGTCCATGGTCGCCGAGCAGTACTTC. Filled out from reference TRBV7-2 and TRBJ2-7, the complete variable domain reads GAGVSQSPSNKVTEKGKDVELRCDPISGHTALYWYRQSLGQGLEFLIYFQGNSAPDKSGLPSDRFSAERTGGSVSTLTIQRTQQEDSAVYLCASSVSMVAEQYFGPGTRLTVT.

The genes are TRBV10-3 and TRBJ1-4; 8 bases line up with TRBD1. V shed 4 bases and J 3 bases; nucleotides not matched to a gene: 4. This CDR3 is built from 15 residues. The germline gives CDR1 ENHRY, CDR2 SYGVKD. The CDR3 loop is CAISGQGAANEKLFF. For the CDR3, the DNA is TGTGCCATCAGTGGGCAGGGGGCGGCTAATGAAAAACTGTTTTTT.

This clonotype was seen more than once but under ten times. This chain uses TRBV7-2 with TRBJ2-5, with TRBD1 matching over 7 bases. The CDR3 runs 15 residues. J gave up 4 bases and V 5 bases, and 10 bases lay outside the gene matches. Germline assignment: CDR1 SGHTA and CDR2 FQGNSA. The CDR3: CASSKTGSFGETQYF. The DNA of the CDR3 is TGTGCCAGCAGCAAGACAGGGTCGTTTGGAGAGACCCAGTACTTC.

The CDR3 DNA reads TGTGCCAGCAGCCCTTGGACAGGGTGGGAGACCCAGTACTTC. This sequence encodes CASSPWTGWETQYF. The J gene is TRBJ2-5, the V gene TRBV27; 8 bases map to TRBD1. The germline V gene has CDR1 MNHEY and CDR2 SMNVEV (reference sequence). Losses at the gene ends were 6 bases for V and 5 bases for J; bases not matched to a gene: 8. This CDR3 is 14 amino acids long.

The table lists this clonotype with a few counts. CDR3 nucleotides: TGCGCCAGCAGCCAAGATCGGCAGGGCGTTAAGACCCAGTACTTC. It is translated as CASSQDRQGVKTQYF. The chain links TRBV4-3 to TRBJ2-5, with TRBD1 as a possible D gene (5 bases). This CDR3 has 15 residues. Looked up from germline, CDR1 is LGHNA and CDR2 is YSLEER. V lost 0 bases to trimming and J lost 6 bases, with 14 bases between them.

This clonotype has only a few counts. The chain has TRBV6-6 and TRBJ1-1, with a possible D match to TRBD1 (6 bases). Per germline, CDR1 MNHNY and CDR2 SVGAGI (reference sequence). The CDR3 runs 15 residues. Trimming pared 10 bases from V and 4 bases from J, leaving 22 bases between. The CDR3 region has the DNA TGTGCCAAGAATTTTATGGGGGCAAGGAGCACTGAAGCTTTCTTT. Amino acid sequence: CAKNFMGARSTEAFF.

This chain connects TRBV7-8 to TRBJ2-7; TRBD1 matches 8 bases. J gave up 5 bases and V 4 bases, and 10 bases lay outside the gene matches. The CDR3 length is 15 residues. Germline V gene sequence: CDR1 SGHVS, CDR2 FQNEAQ. CDR3 sequence (DNA): TGTGCCAGCAGCTCACGACAGGGGAATATCCACGAGCAGTACTTC. Its protein is CASSSRQGNIHEQYF.

The chain links TRBV27 to TRBJ1-2; the D is unclear. V dropped 5 bases and J dropped 4 bases, with 14 bases sitting between them. The V gene's germline CDR1 is MNHEY and CDR2 SMNVEV (reference sequence). The CDR3 runs 14 residues. CDR3 amino acids: CASSPFTPAYGYTF. CDR3 nucleotides: TGTGCCAGCAGTCCCTTTACTCCAGCCTATGGCTACACCTTC.

Only a few counts were recorded for this clonotype. The V call is TRBV5-6, the J call TRBJ2-7; possibly TRBD1 for D (5 bases). The length of the CDR3 is 13 residues. Germline values: CDR1 SGHDT, CDR2 YYEEEE. V was pared by 2 bases and J by 6 bases, with 12 bases between. CDR3 in amino acids: CASSFYRFPEQYF. DNA for the CDR3: TGTGCCAGCAGCTTCTACAGGTTTCCCGAGCAGTACTTC.

The genes are TRBV28 and TRBJ2-5, with a tentative D call TRBD2 (5 bases). This CDR3 contains 15 residues. In germline, CDR1 is MDHEN, CDR2 SYDVKM. Trimming pared 4 bases from V and 5 bases from J, leaving 17 bases between. The CDR3 sequence: CASSSPGGGSETQYF. CDR3 bases: TGTGCCAGCAGTTCTCCCGGAGGTGGGAGTGAGACCCAGTACTTC.

The chain joins TRBV3-1 to TRBJ2-4; 7 nucleotides match TRBD1. From germline, CDR1 is LGHDT and CDR2 YNNKEL (reference sequence). The CDR3 runs to 17 residues. The trim removed 5 bases at V and 0 bases at J, leaving 10 bases unmatched. CDR3 protein: CASSTFRDRLAKNIQYF. The CDR3 DNA reads as TGTGCCAGCAGCACCTTCCGGGACAGATTAGCCAAAAACATTCAGTACTTC.

This chain uses TRBV7-2 with TRBJ1-5; 9 bases match TRBD1. CDR3 length: 15 amino acids. J gave up 5 bases and V 4 bases, and 6 bases lay outside the gene matches. The V gene's germline CDR1 is SGHTA and CDR2 FQGNSA. CDR3 amino acids: CASSSRTGADQPQHF. In DNA, the CDR3 is TGTGCCAGCAGCTCCCGGACAGGGGCTGATCAGCCCCAGCATTTT.

The chain is built from TRBV10-3 and TRBJ2-5; maybe TRBD1 (6 bases). The DNA end is more similar to TRBJ2-7, so the J call may be wrong. This CDR3 spans 14 amino acids. Germline CDR1 ENHRY, CDR2 SYGVKD. DNA for the CDR3: TGTGCCATCGGCCGTCAACAGGGAATCTACGAGCAGTACTTC. It is translated as CAIGRQQGIYEQYF.

The V and J genes are TRBV28 and TRBJ2-7, with 10 bases lining up with TRBD2. This CDR3 spans 15 amino acids. Per germline, CDR1 MDHEN and CDR2 SYDVKM. Unmatched junction bases numbered 6, after V lost 6 bases and J lost 1 base. CDR3 sequence: CASSPPAGGSYEQYF. Written as DNA, the CDR3 is TGTGCCAGCAGCCCCCCAGCGGGAGGGTCCTACGAGCAGTACTTC.

The chain employs TRBV4-2 and TRBJ2-1; D call uncertain. The CDR3 is made up of 12 amino acids. CDR1 is LGHNA and CDR2 is YNFKEQ in the germline V gene. V was clipped by 1 base and J by 8 bases, with 6 bases between them. For the CDR3, the DNA is TGTGCCAGCAGCCAAGTACGCGATGAGCAGTTCTTC. This translates into CASSQVRDEQFF.

This clonotype was seen a handful of times. This rearrangement joins TRBV27 to TRBJ2-7; 11 nucleotides align to TRBD1. This CDR3 contains 15 residues. Trimming took 2 bases from V and 4 from J; bases not matched to a gene: 4. The V gene's germline CDR1 is MNHEY and CDR2 SMNVEV (reference sequence). CDR3 in DNA: TGTGCCAGCAGTTTAGGACAGGGGGCGTTTTACGAGCAGTACTTC. Translating gives CASSLGQGAFYEQYF.

V usage is TRBV7-9 and J usage is TRBJ2-5; D remains unclear. V dropped 1 base and J dropped 5 bases, with 11 bases sitting between them. The CDR3 loop spans 14 amino acids. Germline CDR1 is SEHNR and CDR2 is FQNEAQ (reference sequence). CDR3 bases: TGTGCCAGCAGCTTAGGATCCAGCCTGGAGACCCAGTACTTC. This gives the protein CASSLGSSLETQYF.

The gene calls are TRBV12-3 or TRBV12-4 and TRBJ1-4; D is possibly TRBD1 (5 bases). This CDR3 spans 13 amino acids. Trimming removed 7 bases at V and 7 bases at J, with 13 bases between. The CDR3 spells CASTTHDSEKLFF. The CDR3 nucleotides are TGTGCCAGCACCACCCATGACAGTGAAAAACTGTTTTTT.

The rearrangement links TRBV27 to TRBJ2-7, with 9 bases that match TRBD2. Losses at the gene ends were 3 bases for V and 0 bases for J; bases not matched to a gene: 3. Per the germline V gene, CDR1 is MNHEY and CDR2 is SMNVEV (reference sequence). The CDR3 is 15 amino acids. This CDR3 is CASSLLAGNSYEQYF. The CDR3 DNA follows: TGTGCCAGCAGTTTGCTAGCGGGGAACTCCTACGAGCAGTACTTC.

This clonotype was observed once. The CDR3 ends on some other residue instead of the conserved phenylalanine or tryptophan, so this is likely a read error. The chain employs TRBV7-2 and TRBJ2-4; 9 nucleotides line up with TRBD1. The V and J ends lost 3 bases and 7 bases, in that order; junction bases with no gene match: 4. Germline V gives CDR1 SGHTA, CDR2 FQGNSA. The CDR3 length is 14 residues. The CDR3 DNA reads as TGTGCCAGCAGCTTGGGACAGGGAGAGAACATTCAGTACTTA. Residues: CASSLGQGENIQYL.

This clonotype was detected a few times. The J gene is TRBJ2-4, the V gene TRBV28, with D uncertain. The germline V and J ends were trimmed by 6 bases and 9 bases, with 9 bases remaining between them. This CDR3 is built from 11 residues. Germline CDR1 MDHEN, CDR2 SYDVKM. The CDR3 protein is CASSDQSIQYF. The CDR3 coding sequence is TGTGCCAGCAGCGACCAGAGCATTCAGTACTTC. Variable domain in full (rest from reference TRBV28 and TRBJ2-4): DVKVTQSSRYLVKRTGEKVFLECVQDMDHENMFWYRQDPGLGLRLIYFSYDVKMKEKGDIPEGYSVSREKKERFSLILESASTNQTSMYLCASSDQSIQYFGAGTRLSVL.

The chain uses TRBV20-1 and TRBJ2-3; 7 bases are shared with TRBD2. From germline, CDR1 is DFQATT and CDR2 SNEGSKA (reference sequence). J gave up 3 bases and V 5 bases, and 5 bases lay outside the gene matches. The CDR3 spans 13 residues. In DNA form, the CDR3 reads TGCAGTGCTCCCTACGGGGGGACAGATACGCAGTATTTT. It translates to CSAPYGGTDTQYF.

The rearrangement uses TRBV20-1 and TRBJ2-7; the D is unclear. Per germline, CDR1 DFQATT and CDR2 SNEGSKA (reference sequence). V lost 2 bases to trimming and J lost 1 base, with 12 bases between them. The CDR3 runs to 14 residues. CDR3 coding DNA: TGCAGTGCTAGAAGTCCGTCCACATCCTACGAGCAGTACTTC. This sequence encodes CSARSPSTSYEQYF.

The V gene is TRBV6-2 or TRBV6-3, the J gene TRBJ1-1, with a tentative D call TRBD1 (5 bases). The V end lost 6 bases, the J end lost 1 base, and 18 bases lay between the germline ends. The CDR3 has 16 residues. Germline CDR1 MNHEY, CDR2 SVGEGT. The CDR3: CASRTNYATANTEAFF. The CDR3, as DNA: TGTGCCAGCAGGACAAACTACGCGACAGCGAACACTGAAGCTTTCTTT.

The chain links TRBV7-2 to TRBJ2-7; 8 nucleotides line up with TRBD2. The CDR3 is 15 residues long. V gave up 5 bases and J gave up 7 bases; unmatched junction bases: 13. Per germline, CDR1 SGHTA and CDR2 FQGNSA. The CDR3 DNA follows: TGTGCCAGCAGCACAACCGGGACTAGTTACAATGAGCAGTACTTC. Its translation is CASSTTGTSYNEQYF.